One sample yielded the 26 T cell receptor beta chains listed below, sequenced in a study of T cell responses to AZD1222 COVID-19 vaccine (dated by TCRdb to the early 2020s). Explained via the paper, the time point label denotes: baseline before first vaccination. Preparation of the library involved the immunoSEQ multiplex PCR assay. Held by TCRdb, this immuneACCESS table contains in-frame sequences only and omits some clones. Under half of the omission traces to an unresolved V gene where checked; the cause of the rest is unknown. This sample holds some 180,000 clones; about nine tenths were observed only once. Around 1.7% of the sample comes from the top ten. Source: peripheral blood, taken on day 0 of AZD1222 vaccination. The receptors originated from an adult in good health.

The chain recombines TRBV4-1 with TRBJ2-5; no firm D call. Trimming removed 3 bases from V and 4 bases from J, with 18 bases in between. CDR3 length: 16 amino acids. Germline V lookup: CDR1 MGHRA, CDR2 YSYEKL. The DNA for the CDR3 is TGCGCCAGCAGCCATCAAAGGGAAGGTTTACGAGAGACCCAGTACTTC. This codes for CASSHQREGLRETQYF.

The chain combines TRBV18 with TRBJ2-1; 10 bases are a match to TRBD2. Trimming took 0 bases from V and 9 from J; bases not matched to a gene: 5. This CDR3 has 15 residues. The germline gives CDR1 KGHSH, CDR2 LQKENI. CDR3 protein: CASSPPTSGMIEQFF. The CDR3 nucleotides read TGTGCCAGCTCACCACCAACTAGCGGGATGATTGAGCAGTTCTTC.

The J gene is TRBJ1-3, the V gene TRBV4-1; possibly TRBD1 for D (6 bases). This CDR3 comprises 16 residues. Trimming stripped 6 bases from V and 0 bases from J, with 15 bases between. CDR1 and CDR2 (germline): MGHRA, YSYEKL. The CDR3 nucleotides are TGCGCCAGCAGTCCCCTAGGACAGACCTCTGGAAACACCATATATTTT. This gives the protein CASSPLGQTSGNTIYF.

This clone was counted once. This chain connects TRBV19 to TRBJ1-1; D unresolved. The V end lost 2 bases, the J end lost 0 bases, and 10 bases lay between the germline ends. The CDR3 length is 15 residues. CDR1 and CDR2 (germline): LNHDA, SQIVND (reference sequence). The CDR3 DNA follows: TGTGCCAGTAGTATATCAAACAGTATGAACACTGAAGCTTTCTTT. Its protein product is CASSISNSMNTEAFF.

The chain is built from TRBV5-4 and TRBJ2-5; D call uncertain. Germline loops: CDR1 SGHNT, CDR2 YYREEE (reference sequence). This CDR3 has 14 residues. V was shortened by 0 bases and J by 3 bases, with 9 bases between the two germline ends. In nucleotides, the CDR3 is TGTGCCAGCAGCTTGGGGCCCCTGGAAGAGACCCAGTACTTC. Residues: CASSLGPLEETQYF.

This chain links TRBV12-3 or TRBV12-4 with TRBJ2-3; D is uncertain. The CDR3 spans 12 residues. The V end was cut by 4 bases, the J end by 7 bases, with 9 bases between. CDR3 in amino acids: CASSYSANTQYF. The CDR3, as DNA: TGTGCCAGCAGTTACAGCGCGAATACGCAGTATTTT.

The rearrangement links TRBV5-1 to TRBJ1-2; possibly TRBD1 for D (6 bases). Trimming shortened V by 0 bases and J by 6 bases, and 15 bases separated the two germline ends. This CDR3 comprises 15 residues. Per the germline V gene, CDR1 is SGHRS and CDR2 is YFSETQ. The CDR3 bases are TGCGCCAGCAGCTTGGGGGTACAGGGTAGTCATGGCTACACCTTC. It codes for CASSLGVQGSHGYTF.

The chain uses TRBV29-1 and TRBJ1-1, with TRBD1 matching 9 bases. Germline values: CDR1 SQVTM, CDR2 ANQGSEA. Trimming removed 5 bases from V and 1 base from J; junction bases left unmatched: 11. This CDR3 has 16 amino acids. CDR3 bases: TGCAGCGTTCCGAAGGGGACAGGGTTAAGGAACACTGAAGCTTTCTTT. Its protein is CSVPKGTGLRNTEAFF.

The V and J genes are TRBV27 and TRBJ1-5; D not certain. The CDR3 has 13 amino acids. Trimming pared 2 bases from V and 7 bases from J, leaving 9 bases between. Germline CDR1 reads MNHEY; CDR2 reads SMNVEV (reference sequence). The CDR3 is CASSLAVRQPQHF. CDR3 DNA: TGTGCCAGCAGTTTAGCAGTACGGCAGCCCCAGCATTTT.

The genes are TRBV5-8 and TRBJ1-6; D is ambiguous. CDR3 length: 15 residues. CDR1 and CDR2 (germline): SGHTS, YDEGEE. V was clipped by 1 base and J by 4 bases, with 9 bases between them. CDR3: CASSLRTVYNSPLHF. DNA for the CDR3: TGTGCCAGCAGCTTGCGTACGGTGTATAATTCACCCCTCCACTTT.

The rearrangement uses TRBV7-9 and TRBJ2-2; 10 bases line up with TRBD2. The CDR3 runs to 18 residues. With 2 bases clipped from V and 4 bases from J, the junction kept 10 bases outside the gene matches. Germline CDR1 reads SEHNR; CDR2 reads FQNEAQ (reference sequence). The DNA for the CDR3 is TGTGCCAGCAGCTTACGACTAGCGGGCAGCCGGGGCACCGGGGAGCTGTTTTTT. Translation: CASSLRLAGSRGTGELFF.

V and J are TRBV16 and TRBJ1-1, with 7 bases identical to TRBD1. Germline loops: CDR1 KGHSY, CDR2 FQNENV. The V gene end was trimmed by 0 bases and the J gene end by 5 bases; junction bases not matched to a gene: 15. The CDR3 loop spans 18 amino acids. The CDR3 spells CASSQSIDPRGRHTEAFF. CDR3 nucleotides: TGTGCCAGCAGCCAATCGATAGACCCCAGGGGGAGGCATACTGAAGCTTTCTTT.

This clone was seen once. The chain employs TRBV5-1 and TRBJ2-3; the D call may be TRBD1 or TRBD2 (5 bases each). Germline V gives CDR1 SGHRS, CDR2 YFSETQ. V was pared by 4 bases and J by 2 bases, with 11 bases between. The CDR3 consists of 14 residues. CDR3 loop: CASSPWDATDTQYF. The CDR3, as DNA: TGCGCCAGCAGCCCCTGGGACGCCACAGATACGCAGTATTTT.

This chain connects TRBV4-2 to TRBJ2-5; 7 nucleotides agree with TRBD1. V lost 2 bases to trimming and J lost 3 bases; unmatched junction nucleotides: 6. This CDR3 contains 15 residues. The germline gives CDR1 LGHNA, CDR2 YNFKEQ. Written as DNA, the CDR3 is TGTGCCAGCAGCCAAAATGACAGGGAAAAAGAGACCCAGTACTTC. Translating it yields CASSQNDREKETQYF.

Concerning this clone: An end of the junction differs from the germline gene, which may be a read error. The J gene is TRBJ1-1, the V gene TRBV7-3; D might be TRBD1 (5 bases). Germline-derived CDR1 and CDR2 are SGHTA and FQGTGA. CDR3 length: 13 amino acids. The CDR3 loop reads CASSLQGAAEMIF. For the CDR3, the DNA is TGTGCCAGCAGCTTACAAGGGGCAGCCGAAATGATCTTT.

This clone was seen more than once but under ten times. The chain recombines TRBV4-1 with TRBJ2-7; TRBD1 matches 11 bases. The trim removed 1 base at V and 2 bases at J, leaving 4 bases unmatched. CDR3 size: 16 residues. CDR1 MGHRA and CDR2 YSYEKL come from the germline V gene. The CDR3 here is CASSQVEGQGAYEQYF. CDR3 nucleotide sequence: TGCGCCAGCAGCCAAGTGGAGGGACAGGGGGCCTACGAGCAGTACTTC.

The rearrangement links TRBV2 to TRBJ2-7; TRBD1 matches at 10 bases. Germline V lookup: CDR1 SNHLY, CDR2 FYNNEI. V lost 5 bases and J lost 7; bases outside the gene matches: 14. The CDR3 covers 16 residues. The CDR3 is CASSKIVGQGSFEQYF. Here the CDR3 DNA reads TGTGCCAGCAGTAAAATTGTGGGACAGGGGTCTTTTGAGCAGTACTTC.

This sequence joins TRBV28 and TRBJ2-7; 13 bases map to TRBD2. The CDR3 runs 20 residues. J was trimmed by 9 bases and V by 4 bases; bases with no gene match: 24. CDR1 and CDR2 from the germline V gene are MDHEN and SYDVKM. CDR3 coding DNA: TGTGCCAGCAGTTACTCCGGGACTAGCGGGGAAAGGCCCATTCTACGAGGGCAGTACTTC. It specifies CASSYSGTSGERPILRGQYF.

The chain combines TRBV6-5 with TRBJ1-1; D uncertain. This CDR3 contains 12 residues. Germline-derived CDR1 and CDR2 are MNHEY and SVGAGI. V was trimmed by 6 bases and J by 7 bases, leaving 12 bases between them. The CDR3 loop is CASRTGIREAFF. The CDR3 coding sequence is TGTGCCAGCAGAACGGGAATCCGTGAAGCTTTCTTT.

CDR3 DNA: TGTGCCAGCAGCCCCCCTGGGGCCAACGTCCTGACTTTC. It specifies CASSPPGANVLTF. The rearrangement joins TRBV3-1 (or the pseudogene TRBV3-2) to TRBJ2-6; D is undetermined. V was trimmed by 4 bases and J by 2 bases, leaving 3 bases between them. The germline gives CDR1 LGHDT, CDR2 YNNKEL (reference sequence). CDR3 size: 13 residues.

J is TRBJ2-4 and V is TRBV20-1; D gene ambiguous. The germline V and J ends were trimmed by 5 bases and 4 bases, with 6 bases remaining between them. This CDR3 spans 11 amino acids. From germline, CDR1 is DFQATT and CDR2 SNEGSKA (reference sequence). CDR3 nucleotide sequence: TGCAGTGCTTCTCAGAAAAACATTCAGTACTTC. This codes for CSASQKNIQYF.

V is TRBV5-1 and J is TRBJ2-5; 12 bases map to TRBD2. CDR1 is SGHRS and CDR2 is YFSETQ in the germline V gene. V was clipped by 5 bases and J by 1 base; unmatched bases: 9. This CDR3 comprises 17 residues. CDR3 loop: CASRRETSGRPQETQYF. The CDR3, as DNA: TGCGCCAGCAGACGCGAGACTAGCGGGAGACCCCAAGAGACCCAGTACTTC. Complete variable domain (other parts from reference TRBV5-1 and TRBJ2-5): KAGVTQTPRYLIKTRGQQVTLSCSPISGHRSVSWYQQTPGQGLQFLFEYFSETQRNKGNFPGRFSGRQFSNSRSEMNVSTLELGDSALYLCASRRETSGRPQETQYFGPGTRLLVL.

The chain combines TRBV19 with TRBJ2-4; a weak D match, TRBD2 (5 bases). From germline, CDR1 is LNHDA and CDR2 SQIVND (reference sequence). Trimming stripped 5 bases from V and 0 bases from J, with 14 bases between. The CDR3 is 16 residues long. CDR3 protein: CASSSGLRLAKNIQYF. The DNA of the CDR3 is TGTGCCAGTAGTTCCGGACTCCGGCTAGCCAAAAACATTCAGTACTTC. Based on the CDR3 plus reference TRBV19 and TRBJ2-4, the full variable domain is DGGITQSPKYLFRKEGQNVTLSCEQNLNHDAMYWYRQDPGQGLRLIYYSQIVNDFQKGDIAEGYSVSREKKESFPLTVTSAQKNPTAFYLCASSSGLRLAKNIQYFGAGTRLSVL.

This chain links TRBV9 with TRBJ1-6; TRBD1 matches 7 bases. V was clipped by 1 base and J by 14 bases; unmatched bases: 12. Germline CDR1 reads SGDLS; CDR2 reads YYNGEE. CDR3 length: 15 amino acids. CDR3 loop: CASSVRGDSSSALHF. The CDR3 nucleotides are TGTGCCAGCAGCGTAAGGGGGGACAGTTCCTCGGCCCTCCACTTT.

The chain carries TRBV5-1 and TRBJ2-3, with TRBD2 identical over 9 bases. This CDR3 spans 16 amino acids. J gave up 2 bases and V 3 bases, and 7 bases lay outside the gene matches. Germline values: CDR1 SGHRS, CDR2 YFSETQ. CDR3 coding DNA: TGCGCCAGCAGCTACCTCAGCGGGGGGCCCACAGATACGCAGTATTTT. This encodes CASSYLSGGPTDTQYF.

The chain uses TRBV6-5 and TRBJ2-3, with 14 bases fitting TRBD2. This CDR3 contains 15 residues. The V segment lost 6 bases and the J segment 3 bases; nucleotides outside the gene matches: 2. Germline V gene sequence: CDR1 MNHEY, CDR2 SVGAGI. DNA of the CDR3: TGTGCCAGCAGAAGACTAGCGGGGGGGACAGATACGCAGTATTTT. It codes for CASRRLAGGTDTQYF.